Shown below are 23 T cell receptor beta chains from a single sample sequenced in a study of T cell responses to AZD1222 COVID-19 vaccine. Assay: immunoSEQ multiplex PCR; the TCRdb copy retains only in-frame clones and omits some. This table holds roughly 150,000 clones, roughly 86% found once. Here the sequenced sample was peripheral blood, taken on day 0 of AZD1222 vaccination. These receptors all come from an adult in good health.

This chain links TRBV2 with TRBJ1-2, with a tentative D call TRBD1 (5 bases). The CDR3 has 15 residues. Germline assignment: CDR1 SNHLY and CDR2 FYNNEI. V lost 0 bases to trimming and J lost 8 bases, with 16 bases between them. The DNA of the CDR3 is TGTGCCAGCAGTGAAGCGCCCGACAGCCTTCTCGGCTACACCTTC. As protein: CASSEAPDSLLGYTF.

This clone came up a few times. The J gene is TRBJ1-6, the V gene TRBV28, with TRBD1 matching 8 bases. The V and J ends lost 4 bases and 3 bases, in that order; junction bases with no gene match: 5. Per the germline V gene, CDR1 is MDHEN and CDR2 is SYDVKM. The CDR3 totals 16 residues. CDR3 amino acids: CASSSAGGYYNSPLHF. For the CDR3, the DNA is TGTGCCAGCAGTTCAGCAGGGGGCTACTATAATTCACCCCTCCACTTT.

This rearrangement joins TRBV28 to TRBJ2-5; 7 nucleotides agree with TRBD2. V lost 1 base and J lost 0; bases outside the gene matches: 11. The CDR3 sequence is 18 residues long. The V gene's germline CDR1 is MDHEN and CDR2 SYDVKM. The CDR3 DNA reads as TGTGCCAGCAGTTTATTTCTGGGGCGGGAGTACCACCAAGAGACCCAGTACTTC. Translated, it gives CASSLFLGREYHQETQYF.

This clone is a singleton in its sample. This rearrangement joins TRBV9 to TRBJ1-6; TRBD1 might be the D (5 bases). Germline V gene data show CDR1 as SGDLS and CDR2 as YYNGEE. With 0 bases removed from V and 7 bases from J, the gap between germline ends came to 11 bases. The CDR3 is 15 residues long. Written as DNA, the CDR3 is TGTGCCAGCAGCGTAGAGGGGTCGGGGAATTCACCCCTCCACTTT. It codes for CASSVEGSGNSPLHF.

V gene TRBV7-8 combines with J gene TRBJ1-2; D remains unclear. This CDR3 has 13 amino acids. V lost 5 bases, J lost 4 bases, and 11 bases lay in between. Germline lookup yields CDR1 SGHVS and CDR2 FQNEAQ. As DNA, the CDR3 is TGTGCCAGCAGCGACGAGCAATCCTATGGCTACACCTTC. Residues: CASSDEQSYGYTF.

Only one count was recorded for this clone. The chain has TRBV7-3 and TRBJ1-1; no firm D call. The CDR3 is 13 residues long. The germline gives CDR1 SGHTA, CDR2 FQGTGA. The germline V and J ends were trimmed by 0 bases and 5 bases, with 7 bases remaining between them. CDR3 protein: CASSLTTVTEAFF. The CDR3 coding sequence is TGTGCCAGCAGCTTAACGACGGTTACTGAAGCTTTCTTT.

V gene TRBV12-5 combines with J gene TRBJ1-5; 7 bases are shared with TRBD1. Germline V gene lookup returns CDR1 LGHNT and CDR2 FRNRAP. Trimming removed 5 bases from V and 5 bases from J; junction bases left unmatched: 9. This CDR3 contains 15 residues. The CDR3 DNA sequence: TGTGCTAGTGGTCTACGAGGGCAGGGGGATCAGCCCCAGCATTTT. It specifies CASGLRGQGDQPQHF.

The chain uses TRBV10-3 and TRBJ2-7, with D unclear. The CDR3 is made up of 12 amino acids. V lost 6 bases and J 3 bases, leaving 9 bases between the germline ends. CDR1 and CDR2 (germline): ENHRY, SYGVKD. The CDR3 protein is CAISERGYEQYF. The CDR3 nucleotides read TGTGCCATCAGCGAAAGAGGCTACGAGCAGTACTTC.

V is TRBV6-5 and J is TRBJ2-3; D possibly matches TRBD1 or TRBD2 (5 bases each). CDR1 MNHEY and CDR2 SVGAGI come from the germline V gene. V gave up 2 bases and J gave up 5 bases, with 11 bases separating them. The CDR3 is made up of 14 amino acids. The DNA of the CDR3 is TGTGCCAGCAGTTACCGAGGGGAGATAGATACGCAGTATTTT. Its protein is CASSYRGEIDTQYF.

The chain employs TRBV19 and TRBJ2-7; 8 positions agree with TRBD1. J was trimmed by 5 bases and V by 7 bases; bases with no gene match: 10. Germline-derived CDR1 and CDR2 are LNHDA and SQIVND (reference sequence). The CDR3 sequence is 14 residues long. In nucleotides, the CDR3 is TGTGCCAGTACCTCCGGACAGGGAAGTGACGAGCAGTACTTC. Protein: CASTSGQGSDEQYF.

V gene TRBV2 combines with J gene TRBJ2-5, with D perhaps assigned TRBD1 or TRBD2 (5 bases each). Germline V gene lookup returns CDR1 SNHLY and CDR2 FYNNEI. This CDR3 is 13 amino acids long. Trimming took off 6 bases at V and 1 base at J, with 9 bases between the two ends. CDR3 loop: CASSGTFQETQYF. DNA for the CDR3: TGTGCCAGCAGCGGGACCTTCCAAGAGACCCAGTACTTC. The full variable domain, with the rest looked up from reference TRBV2 and TRBJ2-5, is EPEVTQTPSHQVTQMGQEVILRCVPISNHLYFYWYRQILGQKVEFLVSFYNNEISEKSEIFDDQFSVERPDGSNFTLKIRSTKLEDSAMYFCASSGTFQETQYFGPGTRLLVL.

The V and J genes are TRBV11-1 and TRBJ2-3; 11 bases line up with TRBD2. Unmatched junction bases numbered 8, after V lost 5 bases and J lost 7 bases. The CDR3 totals 15 residues. Germline assignment: CDR1 SGHAT and CDR2 FQDESV (reference sequence). The CDR3 DNA follows: TGTGCCAGCAGCCGATTACTAGCGGGAGTGAATACGCAGTATTTT. It codes for CASSRLLAGVNTQYF.

The rearrangement links TRBV13 to TRBJ2-2; 7 bases line up with TRBD2. The germline gives CDR1 PRHDT, CDR2 FYEKMQ (reference sequence). V lost 5 bases to trimming and J lost 6 bases; unmatched junction nucleotides: 3. The CDR3 is 13 amino acids. The chain's CDR3 is CASSRGGPGELFF. In DNA form, the CDR3 reads TGTGCCAGCAGCCGCGGGGGACCCGGGGAGCTGTTTTTT. The complete variable domain, with remaining parts taken from reference TRBV13 and TRBJ2-2, reads AAGVIQSPRHLIKEKRETATLKCYPIPRHDTVYWYQQGPGQDPQFLISFYEKMQSDKGSIPDRFSAQQFSDYHSELNMSSLELGDSALYFCASSRGGPGELFFGEGSRLTVL.

J is TRBJ2-3 and V is TRBV5-1, with D possibly matching TRBD1 (7 bases). CDR3 length: 16 residues. The V and J ends lost 2 bases and 3 bases respectively, with 16 bases between them. Germline loops: CDR1 SGHRS, CDR2 YFSETQ. The CDR3 bases are TGCGCCAGCAGCTTCCAGGGGGGAGGAGAAACAGATACGCAGTATTTT. It translates to CASSFQGGGETDTQYF.

The rearrangement joins TRBV30 to TRBJ1-2, with D possibly matching TRBD1 (5 bases). In germline, CDR1 is GTSNPN, CDR2 SVGIG (reference sequence). The length of the CDR3 is 12 residues. Trimming removed 3 bases at V and 8 bases at J, with 13 bases between. The CDR3 DNA reads TGTGCCTGGAGACTAGGGGTAGGGGGCTACACCTTC. Amino acids: CAWRLGVGGYTF.

This chain uses TRBV5-4 with TRBJ2-1; the match to TRBD2 covers 14 bases. CDR1 and CDR2 (germline): SGHNT, YYREEE (reference sequence). The CDR3 loop spans 16 amino acids. V trimming: 3 bases; J trimming: 7 bases; junction bases outside the gene matches: 6. CDR3 region: CASSSGGTSGRNEQFF. CDR3 sequence (DNA): TGTGCCAGCAGCTCGGGCGGGACTAGCGGGAGAAATGAGCAGTTCTTC.

J is TRBJ2-1 and V is TRBV7-2; D not resolved. V was cut by 0 bases and J by 0 bases, with 9 bases left in between. The CDR3 runs to 16 residues. CDR1 is SGHTA and CDR2 is FQGNSA in the germline V gene. The CDR3 DNA reads TGTGCCAGCAGCTTAGCGAGCCTCAGCTCCTACAATGAGCAGTTCTTC. Its protein is CASSLASLSSYNEQFF. The variable domain in full, completed from reference TRBV7-2 and TRBJ2-1, reads GAGVSQSPSNKVTEKGKDVELRCDPISGHTALYWYRQSLGQGLEFLIYFQGNSAPDKSGLPSDRFSAERTGGSVSTLTIQRTQQEDSAVYLCASSLASLSSYNEQFFGPGTRLTVL.

V usage is TRBV28 and J usage is TRBJ2-1; 11 bases fit TRBD2. With 2 bases clipped from V and 4 bases from J, the junction kept 4 bases outside the gene matches. The germline gives CDR1 MDHEN, CDR2 SYDVKM. The CDR3 sequence is 16 residues long. CDR3 sequence (DNA): TGTGCCAGCAGTTTAGCGGGACTAGCGGAGTACAATGAGCAGTTCTTC. It yields the protein CASSLAGLAEYNEQFF.

The chain employs TRBV5-5 and TRBJ1-5; D not certain. This CDR3 comprises 14 residues. V lost 1 base and J 4 bases, leaving 9 bases between the germline ends. Germline CDR1 is SGHKS and CDR2 is YYEKEE (reference sequence). For the CDR3, the DNA is TGTGCCAGCAGCTTGAATTCCCGGAATCAGCCCCAGCATTTT. It translates to CASSLNSRNQPQHF.

The chain is built from TRBV10-3 and TRBJ1-4, with D tentatively TRBD1 (5 bases). Trimming took 5 bases from V and 5 from J, leaving 15 bases between them. This CDR3 is 15 amino acids long. Germline CDR1 is ENHRY and CDR2 is SYGVKD. The chain's CDR3 is CAISPSGHRNEKLFF. The DNA for the CDR3 is TGTGCCATCAGTCCCTCAGGGCACCGGAATGAAAAACTGTTTTTT.

This clone was counted once. The chain couples TRBV27 to TRBJ1-1; D perhaps matches TRBD1 (5 bases). There are 11 residues in the CDR3. V was pared by 8 bases and J by 10 bases, with 14 bases between. CDR1 and CDR2 (germline): MNHEY, SMNVEV (reference sequence). The CDR3 DNA follows: TGTGCCAGCTTCGGGGGGAGGGCAGCTTTCTTT. This codes for CASFGGRAAFF.

This rearrangement joins TRBV27 to TRBJ1-6; 10 nucleotides agree with TRBD1. CDR3 length equals 13 residues. V shed 9 bases, J shed 7 bases, and the junction held 3 bases outside the gene matches. Germline V gene lookup returns CDR1 MNHEY and CDR2 SMNVEV (reference sequence). The chain's CDR3 is CASRDRGNSPLHF. The CDR3 nucleotides read TGTGCCAGTCGGGACAGGGGAAATTCACCCCTCCACTTT.

The CDR3 DNA is TGCGCCAGCAGCTTGGATCAGGGCTCGTCGAACACCATATATTTT. This codes for CASSLDQGSSNTIYF. This sequence joins TRBV5-1 and TRBJ1-3; a possible D gene is TRBD1 (5 bases). Germline CDR1 reads SGHRS; CDR2 reads YFSETQ. The CDR3 loop spans 15 amino acids. Trimming removed 0 bases at V and 7 bases at J, with 14 bases between. The complete variable domain, with remaining parts taken from reference TRBV5-1 and TRBJ1-3, reads KAGVTQTPRYLIKTRGQQVTLSCSPISGHRSVSWYQQTPGQGLQFLFEYFSETQRNKGNFPGRFSGRQFSNSRSEMNVSTLELGDSALYLCASSLDQGSSNTIYFGEGSWLTVV.